This T cell receptor (beta chain) was observed in a study of shared clonotypes between healthy human individuals. Study-level points and caveats: As a rule, naive subsets had a larger estimated richness than memory subsets. Rarefaction indicated that sorted-subset sequencing remained incomplete although depth was large.

Among the donors, all were Caucasian adults who lived in Nashville, Tennessee. Libraries were prepared by immunoSEQ multiplex PCR; TCRdb keeps only in-frame clonotypes and omits some of them. The table has 2 million to 2.5 million clones, more than 80% seen once; the top ten hold 0.39%. Germline assignment: CDR1 MNHNS and CDR2 SASEGT. The CDR3 length is 16 residues. With 4 bases removed from V and 4 bases from J, the gap between germline ends came to 17 bases. This clone is a singleton in its sample. Antigen: not known. J is TRBJ1-3 and V is TRBV6-1; D is unclear. Sequencing input: naive CD4+ T cells from PBMCs. The subset: CD45RA+ positively selected. The sequence derives from a man in his late teens or twenties in good health. Some clones in this sample may be carry-over from other donors' samples. The DNA of the CDR3 is TGTGCCAGCAGTGCATCAGACGGGCACGGGGGAAACACCATATATTTT. As protein: CASSASDGHGGNTIYF.